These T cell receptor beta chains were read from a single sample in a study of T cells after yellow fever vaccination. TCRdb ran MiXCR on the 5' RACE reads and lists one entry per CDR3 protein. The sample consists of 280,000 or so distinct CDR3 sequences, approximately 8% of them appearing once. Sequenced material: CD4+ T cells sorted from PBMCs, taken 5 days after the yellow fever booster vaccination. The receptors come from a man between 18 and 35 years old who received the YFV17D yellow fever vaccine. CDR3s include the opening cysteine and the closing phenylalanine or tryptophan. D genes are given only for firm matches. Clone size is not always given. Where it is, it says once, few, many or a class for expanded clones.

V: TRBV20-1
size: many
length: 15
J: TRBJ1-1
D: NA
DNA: TGCAGTGCTAGAAAGGGAGGCGGCTTGAACACTGAAGCTTTCTTT
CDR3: CSARKGGGLNTEAFF

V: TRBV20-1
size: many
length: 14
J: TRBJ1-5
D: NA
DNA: TGCAGTGCTAGGGGGTCCGGGGGCAATCAGCCCCAGCATTTT
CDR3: CSARGSGGNQPQHF

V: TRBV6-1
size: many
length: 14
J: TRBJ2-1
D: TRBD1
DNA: TGTGCCAGCAGTTCGGACAGGGGCCGAAATGAGCAGTTCTTC
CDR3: CASSSDRGRNEQFF

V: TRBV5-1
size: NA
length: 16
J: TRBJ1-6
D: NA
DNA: TGCGCCAGCAGCATCCTCCCGACAGGCACGGGTTCACCCCTCCACTTT
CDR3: CASSILPTGTGSPLHF

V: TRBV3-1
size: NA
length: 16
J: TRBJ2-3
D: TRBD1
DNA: TGTGCCAGCAGCCCCTCTGAGAGGGGGCGGACAGATACGCAGTATTTT
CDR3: CASSPSERGRTDTQYF

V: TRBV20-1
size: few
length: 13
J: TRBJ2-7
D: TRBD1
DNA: TGCAGTGCTAGGAGGGGGCTGGACTACGAGCAGTACTTC
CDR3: CSARRGLDYEQYF

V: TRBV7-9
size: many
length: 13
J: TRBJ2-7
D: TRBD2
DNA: TGTGCCAGCAGCTTACGGGAGGGGTACGAGCAGTACTTC
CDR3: CASSLREGYEQYF

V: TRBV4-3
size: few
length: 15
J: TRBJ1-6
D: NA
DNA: TGCGCCAGCAGCCAAACGACAATGTATAATTCACCCCTCCACTTT
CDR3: CASSQTTMYNSPLHF

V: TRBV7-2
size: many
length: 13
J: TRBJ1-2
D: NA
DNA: TGTGCCAGCAGCTTATGGGGAGGTCATGGCTACACCTTC
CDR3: CASSLWGGHGYTF

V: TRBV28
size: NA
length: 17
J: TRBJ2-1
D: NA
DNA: TGTGCCAGCGCTGGCCGTGCGGGGTCTTTATCCTACAATGAGCAGTTCTTC
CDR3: CASAGRAGSLSYNEQFF

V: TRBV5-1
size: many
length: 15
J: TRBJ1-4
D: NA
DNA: TGCGCCAGCAGCTCCTGGACTGGAGTAAGTGAAAAACTGTTTTTT
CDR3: CASSSWTGVSEKLFF

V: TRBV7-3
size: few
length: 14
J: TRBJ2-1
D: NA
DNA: TGTGCCAGCAGCACAGCTTTGACGGGGTATGAGCAGTTCTTC
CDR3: CASSTALTGYEQFF

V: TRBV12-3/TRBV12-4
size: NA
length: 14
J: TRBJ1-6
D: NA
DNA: TGTGCCAGCAGTTTACGCCAGGGAGCCTCACCCCTCCACTTT
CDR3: CASSLRQGASPLHF

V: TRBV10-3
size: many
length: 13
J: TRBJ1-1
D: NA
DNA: TGTGCCATCAGTGAGAATATAGACGGTGAAGCTTTCTTT
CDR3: CAISENIDGEAFF

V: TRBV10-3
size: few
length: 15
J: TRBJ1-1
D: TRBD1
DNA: TGTGCCACCAAACAATGGGACAGGGGGCTTACTGAAGCTTTCTTT
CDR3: CATKQWDRGLTEAFF

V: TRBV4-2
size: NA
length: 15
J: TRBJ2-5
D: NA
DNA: TGTGCCAGCAGCGAGGGGTGGGGAGAGAGAGAGACCCAGTACTTC
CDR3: CASSEGWGERETQYF

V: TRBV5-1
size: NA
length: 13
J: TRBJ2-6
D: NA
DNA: TGCGCCAGCCGGATCTCTGGGGCCAACGTCCTGACTTTC
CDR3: CASRISGANVLTF

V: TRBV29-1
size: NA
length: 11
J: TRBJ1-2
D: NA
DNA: TGCAGCGTTCGGGCAGGGAATGGCTACACCTTC
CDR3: CSVRAGNGYTF

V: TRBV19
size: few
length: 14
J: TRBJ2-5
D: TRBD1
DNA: TGTGCCAGTAGGGGGACAGGGGCCCAAGAGACCCAGTACTTC
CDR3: CASRGTGAQETQYF

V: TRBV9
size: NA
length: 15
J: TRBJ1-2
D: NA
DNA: TGTGCCAGCAGCGTAGTGGGCAGCCCTAACTATGGCTACACCTTC
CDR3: CASSVVGSPNYGYTF

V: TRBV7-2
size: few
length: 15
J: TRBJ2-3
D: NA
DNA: TGTGCCAGCAGCTTAGAAGGACCCCATTCCCACGCGCAGTATTTT
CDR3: CASSLEGPHSHAQYF

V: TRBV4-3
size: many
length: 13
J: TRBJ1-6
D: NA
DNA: TGCGCCAGCAGCCAAGAATTTTCATCACCCCTCCACTTT
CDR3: CASSQEFSSPLHF

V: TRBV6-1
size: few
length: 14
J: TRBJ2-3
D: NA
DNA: TGTGCCAGCAGTTACAAACCGGGCACAGATACGCAGTATTTT
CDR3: CASSYKPGTDTQYF

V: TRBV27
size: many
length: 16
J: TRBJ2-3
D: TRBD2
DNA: TGTGCCAGCAAGACAGGGTGGCGGGGGGGGCCAGATACGCAGTATTTT
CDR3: CASKTGWRGGPDTQYF

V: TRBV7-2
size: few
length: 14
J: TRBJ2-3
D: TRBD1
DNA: TGTGCCAGCACCGACAGGGTAAACACAGATACGCAGTATTTT
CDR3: CASTDRVNTDTQYF

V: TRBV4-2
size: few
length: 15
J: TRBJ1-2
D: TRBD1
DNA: TGTGCCAGCAGCCAAGTGGAGACAGGGGACTATGGCTACACCTTC
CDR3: CASSQVETGDYGYTF

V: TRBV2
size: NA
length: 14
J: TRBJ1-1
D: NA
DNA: TGTGCCAGCAGTCCCTTGACAGAGAACACTGAAGCTTTCTTT
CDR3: CASSPLTENTEAFF

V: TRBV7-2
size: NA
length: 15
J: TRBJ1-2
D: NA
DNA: TGTGCCAGCAGCCTACAAAACGCGATAGGCCAGGGCTACACCTTC
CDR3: CASSLQNAIGQGYTF

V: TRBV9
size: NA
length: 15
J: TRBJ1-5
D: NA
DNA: TGTGCCAGCAGCGTAGACGTAGGGAGAGGTCAGCCCCAGCATTTT
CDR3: CASSVDVGRGQPQHF

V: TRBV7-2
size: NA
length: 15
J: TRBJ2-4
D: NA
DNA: TGTGCCAGCAGCTTAGTTGGGGGGCCTAAAAACATTCAGTACTTC
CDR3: CASSLVGGPKNIQYF

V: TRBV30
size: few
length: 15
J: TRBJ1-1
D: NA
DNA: TGTGCCTGGAGTGATTTGATATTCATGAACACTGAAGCTTTCTTT
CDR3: CAWSDLIFMNTEAFF

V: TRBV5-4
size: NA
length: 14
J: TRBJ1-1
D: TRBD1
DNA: TGTGCCAGCAGCTTGGCCCAGGGGGTCACTGAAGCTTTCTTT
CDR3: CASSLAQGVTEAFF

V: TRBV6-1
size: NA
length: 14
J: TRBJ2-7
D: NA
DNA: TGTGCCAGCAGTCCAGACCCCCGAGCCTACGAGCAGTACTTC
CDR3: CASSPDPRAYEQYF

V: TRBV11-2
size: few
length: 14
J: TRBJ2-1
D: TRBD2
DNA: TGTGCCAGCAGCTTAAGCGGGGGCCTGAATGAGCAGTTCTTC
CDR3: CASSLSGGLNEQFF

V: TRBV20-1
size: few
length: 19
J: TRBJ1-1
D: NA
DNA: TGCAGTGCTATACGCCCCGGCATTCAGGGTTGGGTACGCGACACTGAAGCTTTCTTT
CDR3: CSAIRPGIQGWVRDTEAFF

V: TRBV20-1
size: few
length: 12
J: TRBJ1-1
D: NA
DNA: TGCAGTGCTAACCACGGGGCCACTGAAGCTTTCTTT
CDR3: CSANHGATEAFF

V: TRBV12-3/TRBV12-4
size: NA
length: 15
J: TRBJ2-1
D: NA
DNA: TGTGCCAGCAGTTCGGGGGCCCTTGTGGGCAATGAGCAGTTCTTC
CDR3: CASSSGALVGNEQFF

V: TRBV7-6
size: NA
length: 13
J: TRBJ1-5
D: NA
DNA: TGTGCCAGCAGCATGGACAGTAATCAGCCCCAGCATTTT
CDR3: CASSMDSNQPQHF

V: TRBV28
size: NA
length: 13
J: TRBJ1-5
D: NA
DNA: TGTGCCAGCAGTCGGGACATGAATCAGCCCCAGCATTTT
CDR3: CASSRDMNQPQHF

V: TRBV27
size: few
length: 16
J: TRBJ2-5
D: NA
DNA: TGTGCCAGCAGTCCAGGGGCTAGGAGGGGGCAAGAGACCCAGTACTTC
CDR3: CASSPGARRGQETQYF

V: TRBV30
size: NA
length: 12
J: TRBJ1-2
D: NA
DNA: TGTGCCTGGAGTGTTGGACTCTATGGCTACACCTTC
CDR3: CAWSVGLYGYTF

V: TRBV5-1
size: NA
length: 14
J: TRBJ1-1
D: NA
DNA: TGCGCCAGCAGCTTCACCAGGGGTACCACTGAAGCTTTCTTT
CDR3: CASSFTRGTTEAFF

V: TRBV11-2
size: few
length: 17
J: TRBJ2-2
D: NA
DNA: TGTGCCAGCAGGTCCCCCGGGGGCCTACCGAACACCGGGGAGCTGTTTTTT
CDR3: CASRSPGGLPNTGELFF

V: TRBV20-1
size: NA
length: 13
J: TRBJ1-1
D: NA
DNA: TGCAGTGTCAGAATCACAGGGAAGACTGAAGCTTTCTTT
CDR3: CSVRITGKTEAFF

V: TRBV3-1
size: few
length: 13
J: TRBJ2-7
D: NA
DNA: TGTGCCAGCAGCCCATACAGGGTTGGCGAGCAGTACTTC
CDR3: CASSPYRVGEQYF

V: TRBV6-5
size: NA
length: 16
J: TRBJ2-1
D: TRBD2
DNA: TGTGCCACCGGGGGACTAGCGGGGGGCTTCTACAATGAGCAGTTCTTC
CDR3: CATGGLAGGFYNEQFF

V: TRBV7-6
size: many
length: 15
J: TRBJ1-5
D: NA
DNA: TGTGCCAGCAGCTCGGGGCCTCGAAGCTACCAGCCCCAGCATTTT
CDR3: CASSSGPRSYQPQHF

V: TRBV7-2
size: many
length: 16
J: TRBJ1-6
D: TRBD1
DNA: TGTGCCAGCAGCTTAGTGGGCAGGGGGCAAAATTCACCCCTCCACTTT
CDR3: CASSLVGRGQNSPLHF

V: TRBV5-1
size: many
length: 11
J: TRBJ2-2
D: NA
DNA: TGCGCCAGCAGCTCGGGCGGGGAGCTGTTTTTT
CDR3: CASSSGGELFF

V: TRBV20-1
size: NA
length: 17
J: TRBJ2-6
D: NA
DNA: TGCAGTGCTCGAGTCGGGGGGCCCTGGCGTGGGGCCAACGTCCTGACTTTC
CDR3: CSARVGGPWRGANVLTF

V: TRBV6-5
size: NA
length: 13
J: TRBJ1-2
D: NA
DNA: TGTGCCAGTGCCTGGGACGCTAACTATGGCTACACCTTC
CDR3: CASAWDANYGYTF

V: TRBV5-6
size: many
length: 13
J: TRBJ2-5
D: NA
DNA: TGTGCCAGCAGCATGACCAACCAAGAGACCCAGTACTTC
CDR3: CASSMTNQETQYF